The sequence of this T cell receptor (beta chain) was determined in a study of T cell changes during pregnancy in multiple sclerosis. Trimming shortened V by 6 bases and J by 2 bases, and 11 bases separated the two germline ends. The CDR3 extends over 14 amino acids. Germline CDR1 and CDR2: MNHEY and SMNVEV (reference sequence). Sequenced by immunoSEQ multiplex PCR; TCRdb stores in-frame clones only, minus some. In the table there are about 40,000 clones, roughly nine tenths of which are singletons. The source was peripheral blood, collected before pregnancy. The sequence was collected from a female donor with multiple sclerosis, enrolled in a pregnancy study. J is TRBJ2-1 and V is TRBV27, with D possibly matching TRBD1 (5 bases). CDR3 amino acids: CASRARRAYNEQFF. The CDR3 DNA reads as TGTGCCAGCAGGGCCCGCAGGGCCTACAATGAGCAGTTCTTC.